This T cell receptor (beta chain) is drawn from a study of response to subunit inactivated influenza vaccine. TCRdb called the RT-PCR reads again in MiXCR, with one record for every CDR3 protein. The sample lists about 780,000 distinct CDR3 sequences, under 20% occurring once. The V end lost 5 bases, the J end lost 5 bases, and 13 bases lay between the germline ends. The length of the CDR3 is 14 residues. The V gene's germline CDR1 is MNHEY and CDR2 SVGEGT. Sequencing used PBMCs from blood, obtained about 5 days after vaccination. The TCR comes from a man aged 50 to 60 who received an inactivated influenza vaccine. The rearrangement uses TRBV6-2 or TRBV6-3 and TRBJ2-1; possibly TRBD1 or TRBD2 for D (7 bases each). The CDR3 nucleotides read TGTGCCAGCAGTCCAGGGGGGGTAGACAATGAGCAGTTCTTC. Protein sequence: CASSPGGVDNEQFF.